This is a list of T cell receptor beta chains from one sample in a study of T cell changes during pregnancy in multiple sclerosis. The assay was immunoSEQ multiplex PCR, and TCRdb's table has in-frame clones only and misses some. Of more than 35,000 clones listed, 80% to 95% are singletons. This specimen consisted of CD4+ T cells from peripheral blood mononuclear cells, obtained in the third trimester of pregnancy. These receptors were taken from a female donor in good health, enrolled as a control in a pregnancy study. The CDR3 runs from the conserved cysteine through the conserved F or W. The D gene is left open where the match is weak. Clone size is shown for a subset of rows, as once, few, many or a class of expanded clone.

CDR3nt | CDR3aa | abundance | d_gene | j_gene | v_gene
TGTGCCAGTAGTATATTTTCGACATCGGACTATGGCTACACCTTC | CASSIFSTSDYGYTF | NA | NA | TRBJ1-2 | TRBV19
TGTGCCAGCAGTCGGAGGACAGGGGATAACTATGGCTACACCTTC | CASSRRTGDNYGYTF | NA | TRBD1 | TRBJ1-2 | TRBV6-6
TGTGCCAGCAGTGAAGGGACAGGGCTCGACTATGGCTACACCTTC | CASSEGTGLDYGYTF | NA | TRBD1 | TRBJ1-2 | TRBV2
TGTGCCAGCAGCCAAGTGACAGGGGTCGGAGAGACCCAGTACTTC | CASSQVTGVGETQYF | NA | TRBD1 | TRBJ2-5 | TRBV14
TGTGCCAGCAGCCGCAAGGAAAAGACTGAACCTACTAACTATGGCTACACCTTC | CASSRKEKTEPTNYGYTF | NA | NA | TRBJ1-2 | TRBV7-9
TGTGCCAGCAGCCAAGGACAGGGGGCGAATGAGCAGTTCTTC | CASSQGQGANEQFF | NA | TRBD1 | TRBJ2-1 | TRBV4-2
TGTGCCAGCAGCCCGGGACAGGCGAGCCGAATGAACACTGAAGCTTTCTTT | CASSPGQASRMNTEAFF | NA | TRBD1 | TRBJ1-1 | TRBV7-9
TGCGCCAGCAGCGAGGTCTCTGGAAACACCATATATTTT | CASSEVSGNTIYF | NA | NA | TRBJ1-3 | TRBV23-1
TGTGCCAGCAGCCCAAAGGACAGATCTAACTATGGCTACACCTTC | CASSPKDRSNYGYTF | NA | NA | TRBJ1-2 | TRBV7-2
TGCGCCAGCAGCCAAGATCTTAGACAGGAAAGCCCATTGGGCACTGAAGCTTTCTTT | CASSQDLRQESPLGTEAFF | NA | NA | TRBJ1-1 | TRBV4-3
TGTGCCAGCAGCCAGGGACAGGCGAACTCCTACGAGCAGTACTTC | CASSQGQANSYEQYF | once | TRBD1 | TRBJ2-7 | TRBV5-8
TGTGCCAGTAGGCTGACAGGGACCTATAATTCACCCCTCCACTTT | CASRLTGTYNSPLHF | NA | TRBD1 | TRBJ1-6 | TRBV19
TGTGCCAGCAACCCGGGGACTGCTAAAACTTCCTACGAGCAGTACTTC | CASNPGTAKTSYEQYF | NA | NA | TRBJ2-7 | TRBV27
TGTGCCAGCAGGCTGGGGACTCACGCGGGCTCCTACGAGCAGTACTTC | CASRLGTHAGSYEQYF | NA | NA | TRBJ2-7 | TRBV27
TGCGCCAGCAGCCAAGGGGACAGGGCCGAAAACATTCAGTACTTC | CASSQGDRAENIQYF | NA | TRBD1 | TRBJ2-4 | TRBV4-1
TGCGCCAGCAGCTTGACTACAGGCTCGGGCAATCAGCCCCAGCATTTT | CASSLTTGSGNQPQHF | NA | NA | TRBJ1-5 | TRBV5-1
TGTGCCAGCAGTTTCCTGGACGGGAGCTCTGGAAACACCATATATTTT | CASSFLDGSSGNTIYF | NA | NA | TRBJ1-3 | TRBV27
TGCAGCGTCGGACAGGGTCCGAACACTGAAGCTTTCTTT | CSVGQGPNTEAFF | once | TRBD1 | TRBJ1-1 | TRBV29-1